These 27 T cell receptor beta chains came from one sample sequenced in a study of PD-1 blockade in classical Hodgkin lymphoma. TCRdb's table, derived via immunoSEQ multiplex PCR, lists solely in-frame clones and lacks some. Of 80,000 to 95,000 clones in the sample, 75% to 85% were seen once. Stated time point: cycle 4 day 1 (C4D1), after more than 5 weeks of nivolumab. Relapse after autologous stem cell transplantation occurred in every patient, and brentuximab vedotin exposure varied. The sample was peripheral blood mononuclear cells (PBMCs), taken before the fourth cycle of nivolumab. These receptors came from a human donor with classical Hodgkin lymphoma.

This clone was seen only once. The rearrangement joins TRBV9 to TRBJ2-5; TRBD1 aligns across 8 bases. Germline-derived CDR1 and CDR2 are SGDLS and YYNGEE. CDR3 size: 16 residues. J was trimmed by 5 bases and V by 0 bases; bases with no gene match: 9. CDR3 amino acids: CASSVGVTGAGETQYF. CDR3 bases: TGTGCCAGCAGCGTAGGGGTGACAGGGGCAGGGGAGACCCAGTACTTC.

This chain links TRBV5-1 with TRBJ2-7; unclear D gene. The CDR3 length is 12 residues. V was clipped by 0 bases and J by 6 bases, with 7 bases between them. CDR1 SGHRS and CDR2 YFSETQ come from the germline V gene. The CDR3 DNA sequence: TGCGCCAGCAGCTTGGGGGTGACCGAGCAGTACTTC. This codes for CASSLGVTEQYF. The full variable domain, its missing parts supplied by reference TRBV5-1 and TRBJ2-7, is KAGVTQTPRYLIKTRGQQVTLSCSPISGHRSVSWYQQTPGQGLQFLFEYFSETQRNKGNFPGRFSGRQFSNSRSEMNVSTLELGDSALYLCASSLGVTEQYFGPGTRLTVT.

The rearrangement links TRBV5-1 to TRBJ1-4; TRBD1 agrees at 10 bases. Trimming cost V 4 bases and J 2 bases; bases outside gene matches: 5. CDR3 length: 16 residues. The germline gives CDR1 SGHRS, CDR2 YFSETQ. The chain's CDR3 is CASSAGTGVTNEKLFF. The CDR3 nucleotides are TGCGCCAGCAGCGCCGGGACAGGGGTGACTAATGAAAAACTGTTTTTT.

V and J are TRBV14 and TRBJ2-7; TRBD1 aligns across 9 bases. This CDR3 has 15 residues. CDR1 is SGHDN, CDR2 FVKESK, per germline. The V and J ends lost 1 base and 10 bases, in that order; junction bases with no gene match: 11. The CDR3 protein is CASSQATGQGTEQYF. DNA of the CDR3: TGTGCCAGCAGCCAAGCGACCGGACAGGGGACCGAACAGTACTTC.

The chain recombines TRBV2 with TRBJ1-3, with 9 bases lining up with TRBD1. The V gene's germline CDR1 is SNHLY and CDR2 FYNNEI. The CDR3 is 17 residues long. V shed 4 bases and J 3 bases; nucleotides not matched to a gene: 10. The CDR3 protein is CASSVTGGGLSGNTIYF. CDR3 in DNA: TGTGCCAGCAGTGTCACAGGGGGCGGCCTCAGTGGAAACACCATATATTTT. The full variable domain, rest sourced from reference TRBV2 and TRBJ1-3, is EPEVTQTPSHQVTQMGQEVILRCVPISNHLYFYWYRQILGQKVEFLVSFYNNEISEKSEIFDDQFSVERPDGSNFTLKIRSTKLEDSAMYFCASSVTGGGLSGNTIYFGEGSWLTVV.

The rearrangement links TRBV7-6 to TRBJ1-2; 7 bases map to TRBD1. The CDR3 has 13 residues. After removal of 5 bases from V and 7 bases from J, the junction contained 7 bases not matched to a gene. Per germline, CDR1 SGHVS and CDR2 FNYEAQ. The CDR3 nucleotides are TGTGCCAGCAGCCCAGGGGGTGTAGGTGGCTACACCTTC. This sequence encodes CASSPGGVGGYTF. Drawing the rest from reference TRBV7-6 and TRBJ1-2, the complete variable domain is GAGVSQSPRYKVTKRGQDVALRCDPISGHVSLYWYRQALGQGPEFLTYFNYEAQQDKSGLPNDRFSAERPEGSISTLTIQRTEQRDSAMYRCASSPGGVGGYTFGSGTRLTVV.

The J gene is TRBJ1-5, the V gene TRBV7-8; 7 bases fit TRBD1. Germline CDR1 and CDR2: SGHVS and FQNEAQ. J was trimmed by 3 bases and V by 4 bases; bases with no gene match: 3. CDR3 length equals 14 residues. CDR3 nucleotides: TGTGCCAGCAGCTCCGGGACAGCCAATCAGCCCCAGCATTTT. Its translation is CASSSGTANQPQHF.

This chain uses TRBV18 with TRBJ2-1; 8 positions agree with TRBD2. V dropped 4 bases and J dropped 1; count of bases not matched to a gene: 12. Germline CDR1 KGHSH, CDR2 LQKENI. The CDR3 has 18 amino acids. DNA of the CDR3: TGTGCCAGCTCACTTTCGGGGGGGAGCGGGTCTTCCTACAATGAGCAGTTCTTC. It specifies CASSLSGGSGSSYNEQFF.

The V and J genes are TRBV19 and TRBJ1-1, with a weak D call TRBD1 (5 bases). The CDR3 extends over 14 amino acids. The V gene's germline CDR1 is LNHDA and CDR2 SQIVND (reference sequence). Deletions cut 3 bases from V and 4 bases from J, with 12 bases between. CDR3 sequence: CASSMGPTVTEAFF. The DNA for the CDR3 is TGTGCCAGTAGTATGGGCCCGACAGTCACTGAAGCTTTCTTT.

The rearrangement uses TRBV11-3 and TRBJ2-2; D is unresolved. The CDR3 has 13 residues. V was clipped by 1 base and J by 8 bases, with 8 bases between them. Per germline, CDR1 SGHNT and CDR2 YENEEA. CDR3 DNA sequence: TGTGCCAGCAGCTTAGCGCCTTATGGGGAGCTGTTTTTT. Translating gives CASSLAPYGELFF.

The J gene is TRBJ1-1, the V gene TRBV7-2; D not certain. Per the germline V gene, CDR1 is SGHTA and CDR2 is FQGNSA. This CDR3 comprises 14 residues. Trimming left V 5 bases short and J 0 bases short, with 10 bases between. CDR3 sequence reads: CASSTSRLNTEAFF. In DNA, the CDR3 is TGTGCCAGCAGCACCAGCAGGTTGAACACTGAAGCTTTCTTT.

This sequence joins TRBV7-9 and TRBJ2-5; D is uncertain. Germline V CDR1 and CDR2: SEHNR, FQNEAQ (reference sequence). The V end was cut by 3 bases, the J end by 0 bases, with 2 bases between. This CDR3 is built from 12 residues. The CDR3 region is CASSFDQETQYF. The CDR3 DNA sequence: TGTGCCAGCAGCTTTGACCAAGAGACCCAGTACTTC.

The chain uses TRBV19 and TRBJ2-1; the match to TRBD2 covers 13 bases. V was pared by 5 bases and J by 3 bases, with 1 base of the junction left unmatched. The CDR3 is 15 residues long. Per germline, CDR1 LNHDA and CDR2 SQIVND (reference sequence). The CDR3 DNA reads TGTGCCAGTAGTCGGACTAGCGGGGGCTACAATGAGCAGTTCTTC. Its protein product is CASSRTSGGYNEQFF.

V is TRBV7-8 and J is TRBJ2-3, with TRBD2 matching 8 bases. In germline, CDR1 is SGHVS, CDR2 FQNEAQ. V was clipped by 5 bases and J by 3 bases; unmatched bases: 7. The CDR3 totals 15 residues. The CDR3 DNA is TGTGCCAGCAGCCAGAGGAGCGGGAGTACAGATACGCAGTATTTT. It yields the protein CASSQRSGSTDTQYF.

The CDR3 spells CASSIGPMNTEAFF. The CDR3, as DNA: TGTGCCAGTAGTATAGGACCAATGAACACTGAAGCTTTCTTT. The chain links TRBV19 to TRBJ1-1; D is ambiguous. The CDR3 covers 14 residues. Trimming took 1 base from V and 0 from J, leaving 6 bases between them. CDR1 is LNHDA and CDR2 is SQIVND in the germline V gene (reference sequence).

Only a few counts were recorded for this clone. The V gene is TRBV5-1, the J gene TRBJ2-3, with TRBD2 as a possible D gene (5 bases). Looked up from germline, CDR1 is SGHRS and CDR2 is YFSETQ. The CDR3 loop spans 14 amino acids. V lost 5 bases, J lost 1 base, and 11 bases lay in between. The CDR3 sequence: CASRDSVGTDTQYF. The CDR3 nucleotides read TGCGCCAGCAGGGATAGCGTGGGCACAGATACGCAGTATTTT.

This chain links TRBV30 with TRBJ1-2, with D hard to call. The CDR3 is made up of 15 amino acids. Trimming took 1 base from V and 4 from J, leaving 16 bases between them. Germline CDR1 is GTSNPN and CDR2 is SVGIG (reference sequence). In DNA form, the CDR3 reads TGTGCCTGGAGTGGACCGAAAGATACAAGCTATGGCTACACCTTC. Translated, it gives CAWSGPKDTSYGYTF. The entire variable domain, with the rest obtained from reference TRBV30 and TRBJ1-2, is as follows: SQTIHQWPATLVQPVGSPLSLECTVEGTSNPNLYWYRQAAGRGLQLLFYSVGIGQISSEVPQNLSASRPQDRQFILSSKKLLLSDSGFYLCAWSGPKDTSYGYTFGSGTRLTVV.

The chain links TRBV6-6 to TRBJ1-2; D perhaps matches TRBD1 (5 bases). This CDR3 has 14 amino acids. V gave up 4 bases and J gave up 4 bases, with 13 bases separating them. CDR1 is MNHNY and CDR2 is SVGAGI in the germline V gene (reference sequence). The chain's CDR3 is CASSWEVGTYGYTF. The CDR3 region has the DNA TGTGCCAGCAGTTGGGAAGTGGGGACCTATGGCTACACCTTC.

This clone was observed many times. CDR3 in DNA: TGCGCCAGCAGAGTCAGGTCGGGCTATGGCTACACCTTC. Its translation is CASRVRSGYGYTF. The chain links TRBV5-1 to TRBJ1-2; D gene uncertain. Germline-derived CDR1 and CDR2 are SGHRS and YFSETQ. Deletions cut 5 bases from V and 4 bases from J, with 12 bases between. The CDR3 is 13 amino acids.

The gene calls are TRBV7-2 and TRBJ1-5; D gene unclear. V was shortened by 4 bases and J by 7 bases, with 11 bases between the two germline ends. The CDR3 has 13 amino acids. Germline values: CDR1 SGHTA, CDR2 FQGNSA. CDR3 coding DNA: TGTGCCAGCAGCTACGACGTTGGGCAGCCCCAGCATTTT. This gives the protein CASSYDVGQPQHF. Full variable domain (rest looked up from reference TRBV7-2 and TRBJ1-5): GAGVSQSPSNKVTEKGKDVELRCDPISGHTALYWYRQSLGQGLEFLIYFQGNSAPDKSGLPSDRFSAERTGGSVSTLTIQRTQQEDSAVYLCASSYDVGQPQHFGDGTRLSIL.

The J gene is TRBJ2-1, the V gene TRBV7-2; TRBD2 matches 9 bases. Trimming at V came to 2 bases and at J to 0 bases, leaving 5 bases not matched to a gene. Germline loops: CDR1 SGHTA, CDR2 FQGNSA. The CDR3 spans 17 residues. The CDR3 sequence is CASSLRAGGSSYNEQFF. In DNA, the CDR3 is TGTGCCAGCAGCTTACGAGCGGGAGGAAGCTCCTACAATGAGCAGTTCTTC.

V is TRBV19 and J is TRBJ2-7; TRBD1 or TRBD2 may be the D gene (5 bases each). Germline CDR1 and CDR2: LNHDA and SQIVND (reference sequence). The CDR3 has 13 amino acids. V lost 4 bases to trimming and J lost 8 bases, with 15 bases between them. CDR3 nucleotides: TGTGCCAGTAGTACACAGGTTCGGGATCAGCAGTACTTC. It yields the protein CASSTQVRDQQYF.

This chain joins TRBV5-1 and TRBJ2-7, with 10 bases lining up with TRBD2. The CDR3 is 16 residues long. Trimming took 0 bases from V and 3 from J; bases not matched to a gene: 6. The germline V gene encodes CDR1 SGHRS and CDR2 YFSETQ. DNA for the CDR3: TGCGCCAGCAGCTTGGGTCTAGCGGGGGCGAGCTACGAGCAGTACTTC. It encodes CASSLGLAGASYEQYF.

J is TRBJ2-3 and V is TRBV5-6; D may match TRBD1 or TRBD2 (5 bases each). The CDR3 runs to 15 residues. Germline CDR1 reads SGHDT; CDR2 reads YYEEEE. With 0 bases removed from V and 1 base from J, the gap between germline ends came to 9 bases. The CDR3 protein is CASSLGQGRTDTQYF. The CDR3 bases are TGTGCCAGCAGCTTGGGCCAGGGACGCACAGATACGCAGTATTTT.

The chain combines TRBV7-2 with TRBJ2-2; 7 bases line up with TRBD2. CDR1 is SGHTA and CDR2 is FQGNSA in the germline V gene. V was pared by 5 bases and J by 5 bases, with 14 bases of the junction left unmatched. The length of the CDR3 is 17 residues. The CDR3 loop reads CASSPGAGSLRTGELFF. CDR3 in DNA: TGTGCCAGCAGCCCGGGAGCGGGGAGTCTAAGAACCGGGGAGCTGTTTTTT.

The chain links TRBV5-1 to TRBJ1-2; a weak D match, TRBD1 (5 bases). Per the germline V gene, CDR1 is SGHRS and CDR2 is YFSETQ. The length of the CDR3 is 14 residues. Trimming shortened V by 3 bases and J by 2 bases, and 11 bases separated the two germline ends. The CDR3 region is CASSWERTNYGYTF. The CDR3 DNA reads as TGCGCCAGCAGCTGGGAAAGGACAAACTATGGCTACACCTTC.

The chain links TRBV7-2 to TRBJ2-7; 11 bases are shared with TRBD1. The CDR3 loop spans 13 amino acids. Germline V gives CDR1 SGHTA, CDR2 FQGNSA. J was trimmed by 6 bases and V by 6 bases; bases with no gene match: 4. The CDR3 loop is CASRYGTGGEQYF. CDR3 sequence (DNA): TGTGCCAGCAGGTACGGGACAGGGGGCGAGCAGTACTTC.